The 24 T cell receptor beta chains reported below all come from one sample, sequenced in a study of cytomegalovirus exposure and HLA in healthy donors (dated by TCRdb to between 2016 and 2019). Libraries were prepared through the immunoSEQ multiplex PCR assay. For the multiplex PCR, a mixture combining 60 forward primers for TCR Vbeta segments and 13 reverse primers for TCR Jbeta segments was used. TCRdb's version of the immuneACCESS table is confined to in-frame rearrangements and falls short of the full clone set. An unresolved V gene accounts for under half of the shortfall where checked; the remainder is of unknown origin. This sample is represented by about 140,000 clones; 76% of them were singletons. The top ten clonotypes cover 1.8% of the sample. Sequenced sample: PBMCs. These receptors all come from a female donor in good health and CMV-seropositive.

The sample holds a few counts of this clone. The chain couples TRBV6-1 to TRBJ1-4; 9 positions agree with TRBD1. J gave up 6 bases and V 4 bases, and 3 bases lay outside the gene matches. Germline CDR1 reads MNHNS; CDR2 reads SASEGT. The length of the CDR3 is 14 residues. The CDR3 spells CASSAGTGYEKLFF. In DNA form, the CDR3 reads TGTGCCAGCAGTGCCGGGACAGGGTATGAAAAACTGTTTTTT.

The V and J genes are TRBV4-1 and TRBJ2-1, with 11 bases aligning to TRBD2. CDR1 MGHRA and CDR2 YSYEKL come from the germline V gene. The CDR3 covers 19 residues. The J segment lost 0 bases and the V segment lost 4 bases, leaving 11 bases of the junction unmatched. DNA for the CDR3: TGCGCCAGCAGCCCCTTTCCTAGCGGGGGGCAAAGCTCCTACAATGAGCAGTTCTTC. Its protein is CASSPFPSGGQSSYNEQFF.

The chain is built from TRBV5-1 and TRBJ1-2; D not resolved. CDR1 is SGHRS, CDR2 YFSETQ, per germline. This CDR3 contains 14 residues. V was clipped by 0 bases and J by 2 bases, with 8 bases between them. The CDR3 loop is CASSLGAENYGYTF. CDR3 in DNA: TGCGCCAGCAGCTTGGGGGCAGAAAACTATGGCTACACCTTC.

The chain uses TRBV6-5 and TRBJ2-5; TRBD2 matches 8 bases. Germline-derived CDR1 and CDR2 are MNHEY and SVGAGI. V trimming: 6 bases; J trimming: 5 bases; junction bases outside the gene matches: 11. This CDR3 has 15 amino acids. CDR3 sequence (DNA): TGTGCCAGCAGGCATAGCGGGGTAGATTTTGAGACCCAGTACTTC. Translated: CASRHSGVDFETQYF.

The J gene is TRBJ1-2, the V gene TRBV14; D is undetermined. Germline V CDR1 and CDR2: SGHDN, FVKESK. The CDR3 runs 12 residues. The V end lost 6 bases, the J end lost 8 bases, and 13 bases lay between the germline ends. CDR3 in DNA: TGTGCCAGCAGTCACGACTCTTTCGGCTACACCTTC. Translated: CASSHDSFGYTF.

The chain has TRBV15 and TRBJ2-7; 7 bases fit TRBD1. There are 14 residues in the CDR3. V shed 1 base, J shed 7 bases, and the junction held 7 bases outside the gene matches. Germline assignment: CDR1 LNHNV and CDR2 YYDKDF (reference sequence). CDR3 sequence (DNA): TGTGCCACCAGCAGAGTAACAGGGGCGAGGGAGCAGTACTTC. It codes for CATSRVTGAREQYF.

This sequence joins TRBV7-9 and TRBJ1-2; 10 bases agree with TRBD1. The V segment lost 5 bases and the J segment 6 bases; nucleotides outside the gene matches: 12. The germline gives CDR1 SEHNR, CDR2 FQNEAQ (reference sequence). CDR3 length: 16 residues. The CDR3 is CASSLLRTGGDHGYTF. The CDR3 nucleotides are TGTGCCAGCAGCCTTTTACGGACAGGGGGAGACCATGGCTACACCTTC.

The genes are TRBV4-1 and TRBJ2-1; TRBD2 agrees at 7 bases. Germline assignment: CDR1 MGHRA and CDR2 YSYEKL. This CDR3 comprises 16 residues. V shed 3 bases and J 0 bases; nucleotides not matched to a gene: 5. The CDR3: CASSQEQRDSYNEQFF. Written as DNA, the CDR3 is TGCGCCAGCAGCCAGGAACAGCGGGACTCCTACAATGAGCAGTTCTTC.

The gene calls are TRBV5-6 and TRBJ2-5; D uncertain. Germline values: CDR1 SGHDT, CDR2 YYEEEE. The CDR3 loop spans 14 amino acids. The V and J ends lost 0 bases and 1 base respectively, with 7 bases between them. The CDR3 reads CASSLALRQETQYF. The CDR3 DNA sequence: TGTGCCAGCAGCTTGGCTCTCCGCCAAGAGACCCAGTACTTC.

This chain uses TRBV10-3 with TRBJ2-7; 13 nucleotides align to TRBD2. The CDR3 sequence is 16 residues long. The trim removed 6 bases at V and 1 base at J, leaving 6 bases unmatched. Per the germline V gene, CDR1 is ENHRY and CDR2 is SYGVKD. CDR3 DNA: TGTGCCATCAGCGGGACTAGCGGGACCTCATCCTACGAGCAGTACTTC. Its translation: CAISGTSGTSSYEQYF.

CDR3 DNA sequence: TGCGCCAGCAGCCCTCGGGACAGAATTGCAACTAATGAAAAACTGTTTTTT. Protein: CASSPRDRIATNEKLFF. This sequence joins TRBV4-1 and TRBJ1-4; the match to TRBD1 covers 7 bases. V shed 4 bases and J 0 bases; nucleotides not matched to a gene: 8. Germline loops: CDR1 MGHRA, CDR2 YSYEKL. The CDR3 contains 17 residues.

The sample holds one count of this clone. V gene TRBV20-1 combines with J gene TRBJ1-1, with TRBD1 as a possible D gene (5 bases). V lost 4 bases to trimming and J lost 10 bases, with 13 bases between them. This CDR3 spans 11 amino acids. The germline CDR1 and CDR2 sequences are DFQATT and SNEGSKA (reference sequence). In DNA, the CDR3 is TGCAGTGCTACCCGACAGCTTGTAGCTTTCTTT. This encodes CSATRQLVAFF.

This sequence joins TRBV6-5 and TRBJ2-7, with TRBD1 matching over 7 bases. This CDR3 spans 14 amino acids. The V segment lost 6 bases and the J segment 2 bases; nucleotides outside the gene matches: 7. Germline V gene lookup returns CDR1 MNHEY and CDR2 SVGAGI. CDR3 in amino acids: CASSHGQGAYEQYF. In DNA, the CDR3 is TGTGCCAGCAGCCACGGGCAGGGGGCCTACGAGCAGTACTTC.

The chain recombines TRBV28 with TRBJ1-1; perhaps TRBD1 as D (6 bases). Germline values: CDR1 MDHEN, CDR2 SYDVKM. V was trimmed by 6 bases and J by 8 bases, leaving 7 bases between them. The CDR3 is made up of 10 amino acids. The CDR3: CASSDREAFF. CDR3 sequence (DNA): TGTGCCAGCAGCGACAGGGAAGCTTTCTTT.

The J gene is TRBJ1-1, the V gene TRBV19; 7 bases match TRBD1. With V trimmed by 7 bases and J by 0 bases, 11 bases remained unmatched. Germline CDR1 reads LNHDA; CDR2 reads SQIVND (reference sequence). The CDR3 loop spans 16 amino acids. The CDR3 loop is CASNLRDSPLNTEAFF. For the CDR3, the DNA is TGTGCCAGTAACCTCCGGGACAGCCCACTGAACACTGAAGCTTTCTTT.

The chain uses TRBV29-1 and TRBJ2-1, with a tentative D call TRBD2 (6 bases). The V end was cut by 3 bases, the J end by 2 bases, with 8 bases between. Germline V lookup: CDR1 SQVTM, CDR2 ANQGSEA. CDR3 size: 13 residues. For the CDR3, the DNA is TGCAGCGTTGATACGGGGGCCTACAATGAGCAGTTCTTC. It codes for CSVDTGAYNEQFF.

CDR3 amino acids: CASSSSLIGTGGLETQYF. The CDR3 DNA sequence: TGTGCCAGCAGTTCATCGCTAATCGGGACAGGGGGCTTGGAGACCCAGTACTTC. The gene calls are TRBV27 and TRBJ2-5; TRBD1 matches at 12 bases. CDR3 length equals 18 residues. From germline, CDR1 is MNHEY and CDR2 SMNVEV (reference sequence). J was trimmed by 5 bases and V by 4 bases; bases with no gene match: 14.

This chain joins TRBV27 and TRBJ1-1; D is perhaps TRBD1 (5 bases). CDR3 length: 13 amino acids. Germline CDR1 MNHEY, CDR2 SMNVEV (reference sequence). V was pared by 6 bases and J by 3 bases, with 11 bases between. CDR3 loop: CASRAQGYTEAFF. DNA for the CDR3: TGTGCCAGCAGAGCCCAGGGATACACTGAAGCTTTCTTT.

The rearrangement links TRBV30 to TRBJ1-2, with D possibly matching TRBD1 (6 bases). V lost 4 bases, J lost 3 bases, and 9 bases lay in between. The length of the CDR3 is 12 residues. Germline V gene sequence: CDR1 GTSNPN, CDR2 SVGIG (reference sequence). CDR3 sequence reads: CAWTGAHYGYTF. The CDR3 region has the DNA TGTGCCTGGACAGGGGCCCACTATGGCTACACCTTC. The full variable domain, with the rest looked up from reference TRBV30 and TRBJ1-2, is SQTIHQWPATLVQPVGSPLSLECTVEGTSNPNLYWYRQAAGRGLQLLFYSVGIGQISSEVPQNLSASRPQDRQFILSSKKLLLSDSGFYLCAWTGAHYGYTFGSGTRLTVV.

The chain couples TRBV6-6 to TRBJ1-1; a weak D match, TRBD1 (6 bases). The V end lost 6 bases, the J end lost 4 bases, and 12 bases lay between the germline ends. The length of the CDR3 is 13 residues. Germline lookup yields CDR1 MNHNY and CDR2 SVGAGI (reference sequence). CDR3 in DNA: TGTGCCAGCAGCCCGGGGGGGCGCACTGAAGCTTTCTTT. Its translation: CASSPGGRTEAFF.

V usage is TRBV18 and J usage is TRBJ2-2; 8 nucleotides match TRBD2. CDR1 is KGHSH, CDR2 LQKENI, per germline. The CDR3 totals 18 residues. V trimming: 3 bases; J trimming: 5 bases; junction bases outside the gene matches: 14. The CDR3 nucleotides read TGTGCCAGCTCACCGAAATCGACTGCGGGAGGAGGGACCGGGGAGCTGTTTTTT. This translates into CASSPKSTAGGGTGELFF. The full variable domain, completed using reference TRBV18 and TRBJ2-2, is NAGVMQNPRHLVRRRGQEARLRCSPMKGHSHVYWYRQLPEEGLKFMVYLQKENIIDESGMPKERFSAEFPKEGPSILRIQQVVRGDSAAYFCASSPKSTAGGGTGELFFGEGSRLTVL.

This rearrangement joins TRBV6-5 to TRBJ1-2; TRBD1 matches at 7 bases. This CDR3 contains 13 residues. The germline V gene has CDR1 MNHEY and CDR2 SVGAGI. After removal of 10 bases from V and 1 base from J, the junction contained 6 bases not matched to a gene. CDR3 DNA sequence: TGTGCCACCCTCGGGGACAGTAACTATGGCTACACCTTC. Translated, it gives CATLGDSNYGYTF.

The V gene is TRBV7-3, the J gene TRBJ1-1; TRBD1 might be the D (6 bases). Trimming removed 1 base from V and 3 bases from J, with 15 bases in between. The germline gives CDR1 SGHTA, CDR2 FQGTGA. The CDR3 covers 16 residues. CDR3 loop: CASSLRAGAEDTEAFF. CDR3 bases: TGTGCCAGCAGCTTAAGGGCAGGGGCGGAGGACACTGAAGCTTTCTTT.

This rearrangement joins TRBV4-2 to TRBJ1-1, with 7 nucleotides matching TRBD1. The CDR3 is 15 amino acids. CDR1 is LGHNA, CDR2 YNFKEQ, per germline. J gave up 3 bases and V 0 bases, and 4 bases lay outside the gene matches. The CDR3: CASSQELTGYTEAFF. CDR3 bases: TGTGCCAGCAGCCAAGAGTTGACAGGGTACACTGAAGCTTTCTTT.